This T cell receptor (beta chain) originates from a study of CD8+CD57+ T cells in acquired aplastic anemia listed by TCRdb under 2018. About the study as a whole: On average, sorted CD4+ and CD8+ cells yielded 3.2 ug of extracted DNA, with a range of roughly 0.18 to 30 ug. A CD8+CD57+ expansion meant a frequency higher than the mean frequency seen in healthy subjects. Overall results and qualifications from the work: Between patients and healthy controls, no significant difference in CD8+ Simpson's diversity was found (P=0.060). Roughly 30 CD8+ CDR3 sequences were shared between patients and controls but appeared highly expressed in patients and within their immunodominant clones.

Genomic DNA served as template for TCR beta VDJ combination and CDR3 sequence profiling. TCR repertoire sequencing was run on an Illumina HiSeq 2000. Processing in the source paper ran as follows. Repertoires were assessed using TRBV/TRBJ rearrangement plots, CDR3 size and DJ length profiles, and Simpson's diversity index. Whichever DNA sequence was most abundant in the deep sequencing data was defined as the immunodominant clone. CDR3 amino acid sequences were screened for sharing across subjects and compared with published repertoires and the VDJdb database. In TCRdb, the public reads were trimmed at Q25 with fastp and aligned with MiXCR, with productive beta chains retained. Identical CDR3 proteins give one entry, which carries the most common genes and DNA. TCRdb, not the authors, supplied the V and J calls. This sample gives under 350,000 distinct CDR3 sequences in total; under 65% of them show up just once. The ten biggest clones cover roughly 1.2% of the sample.

V was cut back by 5 bases and J by 6 bases, leaving a gap of 16 bases between them. The germline V gene gives CDR1 as SGHDT and CDR2 as YYEEEE. The CDR3 goes from the cysteine to the phenylalanine over 14 residues. Of the read, only the CDR3 DNA is kept; its 42 bases are in frame from base 1. The patients picked for sequencing were ones in whom flow cytometry had shown an expansion of CD8+CD57+ cells. Every patient had a diagnosis of severe acquired aplastic anemia based on International Study of Aplastic Anemia and Agranulocytosis and Camitta criteria. Patients had received no therapy at the time of blood sampling. In the study, sorted CD4+ and CD8+ blood T cells from patients with severe aplastic anemia and from healthy subjects underwent deep sequencing of TCR repertoires. In the USA, patient enrollment took place under clinicaltrials.gov protocols 00001620, 01623167, 00001397, 00071045, 00081523 and 00961064. Ficoll-Paque density gradient centrifugation was used to isolate peripheral blood mononuclear cells. Before DNA extraction, CD4+ and CD8+ T cells were sorted by FACS or by magnetic beads.

This clonotype has only one observation. Its recognized antigen is unknown. Base qualities are not recorded, but no much larger clone differs from it by a single base. One read is thin evidence. Material: sorted CD4+, CD8+, or CD8+CD57+ T cells (not recorded which) from PBMCs. The receptor comes from a human donor with aplastic anemia. The chain is encoded by TRBV5-6 joined to TRBJ2-3; confidence is insufficient to name the D gene. The nucleotide sequence is given as TGTGCCAGCAGGCCGGGCCCGATGGCGGATACGCAGTATTTT. Translated, it reads CASRPGPMADTQYF.